Only a few counts were recorded for the clone carrying this T cell receptor (beta chain). Its antigen remains unknown. The data derive from a study of beta chain features in type 1 diabetes. This CDR3 comprises 14 residues. Per the germline V gene, CDR1 is LNHNV and CDR2 is YYDKDF (reference sequence). V gave up 1 base and J gave up 3 bases; unmatched junction bases: 3. Study findings and constraints: Across all four CD4+ subsets, people with type 1 diabetes showed modestly shorter TCRB CDR3s. A closer apparent resemblance between naive, central memory and Treg TCRB repertoires was seen in patients than in healthy donors.

Sequencing targeted expressed TCRB transcripts, as all isolated RNA had been reverse transcribed. Here immunoSEQ multiplex PCR was the method, and the copy in TCRdb shows in-frame clones only, minus some. The sample carries roughly 330,000 clones, roughly 14% recorded once. Cell sorting via CD45RO/CCR7/CD25/CD127/CD95/CD27 was performed to obtain CD4+ naive, central memory, regulatory and stem cell-like memory cells. The purity of all sorted populations exceeded 95%. Sequencing used naive CD4+ T cells from blood. This TCR came from a woman aged 18-29 years with type 1 diabetes. This chain links TRBV15 with TRBJ2-7; TRBD1 matches 7 bases. Here the CDR3 DNA reads TGTGCCACCAGCAGAGTAGGGGGCGTCTACGAGCAGTACTTC. The encoded protein is CATSRVGGVYEQYF.